The rows below give T cell receptor beta chains drawn from one sample of a study of CD8 T cells in Susac syndrome. TCRdb redid the calling of the immunoSEQ multiplex PCR reads with MiXCR, one entry per CDR3 protein. The table lists around 150,000 distinct CDR3 sequences, 80% to 95% of them singletons. The sequencing sample was made of CD4+ T cells from PBMCs. The receptors were sampled from a human donor in good health. Both conserved end residues are part of each CDR3. D genes are given only for firm matches. For some rows the clone size is stated as once, few or many, or as a class when expanded; others skip it.

j_gene | d_gene | abundance | v_gene | CDR3aa | CDR3nt
TRBJ1-5 | . | . | TRBV6-1 | CASTRTFSNQPQHF | TGTGCCAGCACCCGGACATTTAGCAATCAGCCCCAGCATTTT
TRBJ1-2 | . | . | TRBV15 | CATSRPMAEGYGYTF | TGTGCCACCAGCAGACCCATGGCGGAGGGATATGGCTACACCTTC
TRBJ2-3 | . | . | TRBV11-2 | CASSLGPSGNTQYF | TGTGCCAGCAGCTTGGGACCTAGTGGGAATACGCAGTATTTT
TRBJ1-2 | . | . | TRBV27 | CASSSRNHGYTF | TGTGCCAGCAGTTCTCGGAACCATGGCTACACCTTC
TRBJ1-5 | . | . | TRBV3-1 | CASSQSTGSNQPQHF | TGTGCCAGCAGCCAATCGACAGGAAGCAATCAGCCCCAGCATTTT
TRBJ2-1 | . | . | TRBV5-4 | CASGLDGAHNEQFF | TGTGCCAGCGGCTTGGACGGGGCTCACAATGAGCAGTTCTTC
TRBJ2-5 | . | once | TRBV10-2 | CASSESRGQETQYF | TGCGCCAGCAGTGAGTCGAGGGGTCAAGAGACCCAGTACTTC
TRBJ2-3 | . | . | TRBV4-2 | CASSQDQAATDTQYF | TGTGCCAGCAGCCAAGATCAGGCCGCGACAGATACGCAGTATTTT
TRBJ1-5 | . | . | TRBV27 | CASSSSWGAEPQHF | TGTGCCAGCAGTTCATCCTGGGGAGCGGAGCCCCAGCATTTT
TRBJ2-5 | TRBD1 | . | TRBV19 | CASSSPQGETQYF | TGTGCCAGTAGTAGCCCACAGGGGGAGACCCAGTACTTC
TRBJ2-1 | . | . | TRBV20-1 | CSASRDLDEQFF | TGCAGTGCTAGCAGGGATTTGGATGAGCAGTTCTTC
TRBJ2-3 | TRBD2 | . | TRBV12-3/TRBV12-4 | CASSILAGDAADTQYF | TGTGCCAGCAGCATACTAGCGGGGGATGCGGCAGATACGCAGTATTTT
TRBJ1-6 | . | . | TRBV12-3/TRBV12-4 | CASSLGAGNSPLHF | TGTGCCAGCAGCCTTGGGGCGGGGAATTCACCCCTCCACTTT
TRBJ2-7 | . | . | TRBV7-9 | CASSYLGGEVYEQYF | TGTGCCAGCAGCTACCTCGGGGGAGAGGTGTACGAGCAGTACTTC
TRBJ2-7 | TRBD1 | . | TRBV18 | CASSYDRVSYEQYF | TGTGCCAGCTCATACGACAGGGTTTCCTACGAGCAGTACTTC
TRBJ1-2 | TRBD1 | . | TRBV5-6 | CASITTGVGYTF | TGTGCCAGCATCACGACAGGGGTCGGCTACACCTTC
TRBJ1-1 | . | . | TRBV6-2/TRBV6-3 | CASSLNRDTEAFF | TGTGCCAGCAGCCTTAACAGGGACACTGAAGCTTTCTTT
TRBJ2-6 | . | . | TRBV3-1 | CASSQEMARGANVLTF | TGTGCCAGCAGCCAAGAAATGGCGCGGGGGGCCAACGTCCTGACTTTC
TRBJ2-2 | TRBD2 | . | TRBV2 | CASSRLALGTGELFF | TGTGCCAGCAGTCGACTAGCGTTGGGGACCGGGGAGCTGTTTTTT
TRBJ2-5 | . | . | TRBV5-1 | CASSLLRQGEETQYF | TGCGCCAGCAGCTTGTTAAGGCAGGGTGAAGAGACCCAGTACTTC